Listed here are 24 T cell receptor beta chains from one sample, sequenced in a study of blood T cell repertoires in COVID-19. Generated by immunoSEQ multiplex PCR, the TCRdb table keeps only in-frame clones and is missing some. In the table there are 250,000 to 350,000 clones, around 88% of which are singletons. The sample was PBMCs or T cells enriched from blood (not recorded which). These receptors originate from a woman aged 40 to 50 who had recovered from COVID-19.

CDR3 amino acids: CASSLASTGFGSPLHF. DNA of the CDR3: TGTGCCAGCAGCTTAGCTTCGACAGGTTTCGGGTCACCCCTCCACTTT. The V gene is TRBV7-2, the J gene TRBJ1-6; weak D call: TRBD1 (6 bases). Germline CDR1 reads SGHTA; CDR2 reads FQGNSA. The CDR3 loop spans 16 amino acids. The V end was cut by 0 bases, the J end by 10 bases, with 16 bases between. Full variable domain (remainder filled in from reference TRBV7-2 and TRBJ1-6): GAGVSQSPSNKVTEKGKDVELRCDPISGHTALYWYRQSLGQGLEFLIYFQGNSAPDKSGLPSDRFSAERTGGSVSTLTIQRTQQEDSAVYLCASSLASTGFGSPLHFGNGTRLTVT.

The rearrangement joins TRBV5-1 to TRBJ2-5; D is ambiguous. The CDR3 runs to 12 residues. CDR1 and CDR2 (germline): SGHRS, YFSETQ. V gave up 1 base and J gave up 2 bases, with 3 bases separating them. This CDR3 reads CASSLTQETQYF. Here the CDR3 DNA reads TGCGCCAGCAGCTTGACACAAGAGACCCAGTACTTC.

CDR3 sequence reads: CASSSKSRGTSGSTDTQYF. CDR3 coding DNA: TGCGCCAGCAGCTCTAAATCACGAGGGACTAGCGGGAGCACAGATACGCAGTATTTT. V and J are TRBV5-1 and TRBJ2-3, with 12 bases that match TRBD2. Germline loops: CDR1 SGHRS, CDR2 YFSETQ. The trim removed 3 bases at V and 0 bases at J, leaving 11 bases unmatched. This CDR3 region has 19 residues.

The rearrangement uses TRBV6-5 and TRBJ1-4; TRBD1 aligns across 7 bases. The germline gives CDR1 MNHEY, CDR2 SVGAGI. The V segment lost 6 bases and the J segment 8 bases; nucleotides outside the gene matches: 9. CDR3 length: 14 amino acids. The CDR3 loop reads CASRRTGIEEKLFF. The CDR3 nucleotides read TGTGCCAGCAGAAGGACAGGAATAGAGGAAAAACTGTTTTTT.

The V gene is TRBV13, the J gene TRBJ1-1, with D maybe TRBD1 (5 bases). CDR1 PRHDT and CDR2 FYEKMQ come from the germline V gene (reference sequence). The CDR3 length is 15 residues. V was pared by 5 bases and J by 0 bases, with 13 bases between. The CDR3 nucleotides read TGTGCCAGCAGCATTTTGACAGCGATGAACACTGAAGCTTTCTTT. It translates to CASSILTAMNTEAFF.

V gene TRBV28 combines with J gene TRBJ1-2, with D uncertain. The CDR3 is 12 residues long. Germline assignment: CDR1 MDHEN and CDR2 SYDVKM. V lost 5 bases, J lost 4 bases, and 8 bases lay in between. CDR3: CASSPGFYGYTF. For the CDR3, the DNA is TGTGCCAGCAGTCCCGGGTTCTATGGCTACACCTTC.

The V call is TRBV28, the J call TRBJ2-2; 9 bases are a match to TRBD2. The trim removed 8 bases at V and 3 bases at J, leaving 16 bases unmatched. The CDR3 runs to 18 residues. Germline values: CDR1 MDHEN, CDR2 SYDVKM. CDR3 amino acids: CASGLSAGGPQDTGELFF. Written as DNA, the CDR3 is TGTGCCAGCGGGCTCTCGGCGGGAGGGCCTCAAGACACCGGGGAGCTGTTTTTT.

V gene TRBV28 combines with J gene TRBJ2-7, with 8 positions matching TRBD1. This CDR3 spans 16 amino acids. From germline, CDR1 is MDHEN and CDR2 SYDVKM. J was trimmed by 2 bases and V by 4 bases; bases with no gene match: 10. In DNA form, the CDR3 reads TGTGCCAGCAGTTCCCCCTCAGGGGGCAGGACCTACGAGCAGTACTTC. Translation gives CASSSPSGGRTYEQYF.

The CDR3 here is CASQTTSGAYEQYF. CDR3 nucleotides: TGTGCCAGTCAAACGACTAGCGGGGCCTACGAGCAGTACTTC. The rearrangement uses TRBV19 and TRBJ2-7; 11 bases match TRBD2. Germline values: CDR1 LNHDA, CDR2 SQIVND (reference sequence). This CDR3 is 14 amino acids long. J was trimmed by 2 bases and V by 8 bases; bases with no gene match: 5.

The chain uses TRBV5-4 and TRBJ1-2; 10 bases match TRBD1. J lost 4 bases, V lost 3 bases, and 3 bases had no gene match. Germline CDR1 is SGHNT and CDR2 is YYREEE (reference sequence). This CDR3 spans 14 amino acids. The CDR3 DNA reads as TGTGCCAGCAGCTCCCGGGACAGGGGCTATGGCTACACCTTC. It is translated as CASSSRDRGYGYTF. The full variable domain, its missing parts supplied by reference TRBV5-4 and TRBJ1-2, is ETGVTQSPTHLIKTRGQQVTLRCSSQSGHNTVSWYQQALGQGPQFIFQYYREEENGRGNFPPRFSGLQFPNYSSELNVNALELDDSALYLCASSSRDRGYGYTFGSGTRLTVV.

The chain links TRBV7-6 to TRBJ2-2; D may be TRBD2 (6 bases). Germline V gene sequence: CDR1 SGHVS, CDR2 FNYEAQ. Deletions cut 2 bases from V and 1 base from J, with 11 bases between. The CDR3 totals 16 residues. CDR3 amino acids: CASSLFGGGNTGELFF. Written as DNA, the CDR3 is TGTGCCAGCAGCTTATTTGGGGGAGGGAACACCGGGGAGCTGTTTTTT.

The rearrangement uses TRBV9 and TRBJ2-1, with 12 positions matching TRBD2. The junction had 2 bases not matched to a gene; V was cut back by 2 bases and J by 8 bases. Germline CDR1 is SGDLS and CDR2 is YYNGEE. The CDR3 contains 14 residues. The CDR3: CASSVPSGGDEQFF. The CDR3 DNA follows: TGTGCCAGCAGCGTTCCTAGCGGGGGGGATGAGCAGTTCTTC. Looking up the rest from reference TRBV9 and TRBJ2-1 gives the full variable domain: DSGVTQTPKHLITATGQRVTLRCSPRSGDLSVYWYQQSLDQGLQFLIQYYNGEERAKGNILERFSAQQFPDLHSELNLSSLELGDSALYFCASSVPSGGDEQFFGPGTRLTVL.

The chain joins TRBV7-2 to TRBJ2-3, with 8 bases matching TRBD1. The CDR3 extends over 14 amino acids. V was pared by 6 bases and J by 4 bases, with 6 bases of the junction left unmatched. Germline V CDR1 and CDR2: SGHTA, FQGNSA. CDR3 coding DNA: TGTGCCAGCAGTCTCGGACAGGGAGCAGATACGCAGTATTTT. It yields the protein CASSLGQGADTQYF.

The chain has TRBV24-1 and TRBJ2-1; 9 positions agree with TRBD2. Losses at the gene ends were 2 bases for V and 14 bases for J; bases not matched to a gene: 12. Germline CDR1 is KGHDR and CDR2 is SFDVKD. The CDR3 has 15 residues. As DNA, the CDR3 is TGTGCCACCAGTGATTCGCAGACACTAGCGGGCCCTGAGTTCTTC. Amino acids: CATSDSQTLAGPEFF.

V usage is TRBV19 and J usage is TRBJ2-1; the match to TRBD2 covers 9 bases. Germline-derived CDR1 and CDR2 are LNHDA and SQIVND (reference sequence). Trimming cost V 7 bases and J 4 bases; bases outside gene matches: 5. CDR3 length equals 14 residues. The CDR3 DNA reads as TGTGCCAGTAAGGTGACTAGCGGATACAATGAGCAGTTCTTC. Translation: CASKVTSGYNEQFF.

The CDR3 reads CATSDHRDGTDTQYF. The CDR3 region has the DNA TGTGCCACCAGTGATCACAGGGACGGCACAGATACGCAGTATTTT. The chain recombines TRBV24-1 with TRBJ2-3; a possible D gene is TRBD1 (6 bases). The germline V and J ends were trimmed by 3 bases and 1 base, with 10 bases remaining between them. Germline V gene data show CDR1 as KGHDR and CDR2 as SFDVKD. The CDR3 is made up of 15 amino acids.

The chain joins TRBV15 to TRBJ2-7; no definite D call. Germline V gene sequence: CDR1 LNHNV, CDR2 YYDKDF (reference sequence). The CDR3 consists of 17 residues. V was trimmed by 0 bases and J by 3 bases, leaving 18 bases between them. CDR3 loop: CATSRDKLPATIYEQYF. The CDR3 bases are TGTGCCACCAGCAGAGATAAGTTGCCCGCGACAATCTACGAGCAGTACTTC.

The CDR3 sequence is CASRGPNEQFF. In DNA form, the CDR3 reads TGTGCCAGCAGGGGGCCCAATGAGCAGTTCTTC. The J gene is TRBJ2-1, the V gene TRBV11-2; D might be TRBD1 (5 bases). Trimming pared 6 bases from V and 6 bases from J, leaving 6 bases between. The CDR3 loop spans 11 amino acids. Germline CDR1 SGHAT, CDR2 FQNNGV. The variable domain in full, with the rest retrieved from reference TRBV11-2 and TRBJ2-1, is EAGVAQSPRYKIIEKRQSVAFWCNPISGHATLYWYQQILGQGPKLLIQFQNNGVVDDSQLPKDRFSAERLKGVDSTLKIQPAKLEDSAVYLCASRGPNEQFFGPGTRLTVL.

V and J are TRBV6-5 and TRBJ2-7, with TRBD1 identical over 12 bases. The germline gives CDR1 MNHEY, CDR2 SVGAGI. This CDR3 contains 14 residues. The V and J ends lost 3 bases and 5 bases, in that order; junction bases with no gene match: 2. CDR3 loop: CASSYGTGGDEQYF. The CDR3 region has the DNA TGTGCCAGCAGTTATGGGACAGGGGGCGACGAGCAGTACTTC.

This chain uses TRBV15 with TRBJ2-7; tentatively, D is TRBD2 (6 bases). This CDR3 contains 16 residues. V dropped 5 bases and J dropped 3 bases, with 20 bases sitting between them. The germline V gene has CDR1 LNHNV and CDR2 YYDKDF (reference sequence). CDR3 loop: CATSGHGGALSYEQYF. CDR3 nucleotide sequence: TGTGCCACCAGCGGGCACGGCGGGGCCTTGAGCTACGAGCAGTACTTC.

V usage is TRBV7-9 and J usage is TRBJ2-5; 8 bases agree with TRBD1. Germline CDR1 is SEHNR and CDR2 is FQNEAQ (reference sequence). The CDR3 is 16 residues long. J lost 2 bases, V lost 5 bases, and 10 bases had no gene match. The CDR3 reads CASSPYDRGAQETQYF. DNA for the CDR3: TGTGCCAGCAGCCCCTACGACAGGGGAGCTCAAGAGACCCAGTACTTC.

This rearrangement joins TRBV3-1 (or the pseudogene TRBV3-2) to TRBJ1-5; 7 bases fit TRBD1. CDR3 length: 15 residues. Losses at the gene ends were 8 bases for V and 2 bases for J; bases not matched to a gene: 9. CDR1 LGHDT and CDR2 YNNKEL come from the germline V gene (reference sequence). For the CDR3, the DNA is TGTGCCAGCGGCTACCGGGACAGCCGCAATCAGCCCCAGCATTTT. Its translation: CASGYRDSRNQPQHF.

The chain links TRBV7-6 to TRBJ2-1; weak D call: TRBD1 (5 bases). V gave up 1 base and J gave up 3 bases, with 10 bases separating them. CDR3 length: 15 residues. The germline V gene encodes CDR1 SGHVS and CDR2 FNYEAQ. CDR3 nucleotides: TGTGCCAGCAGCTTAGGGCAGGGCGGCTACAATGAGCAGTTCTTC. Translation: CASSLGQGGYNEQFF.

The rearrangement joins TRBV7-2 to TRBJ2-7; weak D call: TRBD2 (6 bases). CDR1 SGHTA and CDR2 FQGNSA come from the germline V gene. CDR3 length: 14 residues. The V end lost 4 bases, the J end lost 0 bases, and 10 bases lay between the germline ends. The CDR3 DNA is TGTGCCAGCAGCTCAGGAGGGAGCTCCTACGAGCAGTACTTC. This encodes CASSSGGSSYEQYF. Filled out from reference TRBV7-2 and TRBJ2-7, the complete variable domain reads GAGVSQSPSNKVTEKGKDVELRCDPISGHTALYWYRQSLGQGLEFLIYFQGNSAPDKSGLPSDRFSAERTGGSVSTLTIQRTQQEDSAVYLCASSSGGSSYEQYFGPGTRLTVT.